The 25 T cell receptor beta chains below all came from one sample that was sequenced in a study of T cells after yellow fever vaccination. TCRdb recomputed calls from the 5' RACE reads with MiXCR, one row per CDR3 protein. The sample lists around 340,000 distinct CDR3 sequences, about 8.7% occurring once. Here the sequenced sample was PBMCs, taken on the day of the first yellow fever vaccination. These receptors all stem from a man younger than 30 who received the YFV17D yellow fever vaccine.

The CDR3 sequence is CASRRGNAKNIQYF. The CDR3, as DNA: TGTGCCAGCAGAAGGGGGAACGCCAAAAACATTCAGTACTTC. The chain is built from TRBV2 and TRBJ2-4; D is perhaps TRBD1 (6 bases). V lost 6 bases and J lost 1, with 10 bases in between. CDR3 length equals 14 residues. CDR1 is SNHLY, CDR2 FYNNEI, per germline. Full variable domain (missing parts from reference TRBV2 and TRBJ2-4): EPEVTQTPSHQVTQMGQEVILRCVPISNHLYFYWYRQILGQKVEFLVSFYNNEISEKSEIFDDQFSVERPDGSNFTLKIRSTKLEDSAMYFCASRRGNAKNIQYFGAGTRLSVL.

This clonotype was counted between two and nine times. V and J are TRBV27 and TRBJ1-4; D gene ambiguous. Germline CDR1 reads MNHEY; CDR2 reads SMNVEV (reference sequence). Trimming left V 5 bases short and J 4 bases short, with 14 bases between. The CDR3 is 15 amino acids. The CDR3 protein is CASSGHAAGNEKLFF. In DNA form, the CDR3 reads TGTGCCAGCAGTGGGCATGCGGCGGGTAATGAAAAACTGTTTTTT.

The chain recombines TRBV9 with TRBJ2-5; 11 nucleotides align to TRBD2. The V and J ends lost 3 bases and 5 bases, in that order; junction bases with no gene match: 3. CDR1 is SGDLS and CDR2 is YYNGEE in the germline V gene. This CDR3 region has 14 residues. This CDR3 reads CASSASSGGETQYF. CDR3 coding DNA: TGTGCCAGCAGCGCATCTAGCGGGGGGGAGACCCAGTACTTC.

In its sample, this clonotype was seen a few times. The DNA of the CDR3 is TGTGCCAGCAGCCGGCGCTCCCTCGATGGAGCTTTCTTT. Amino acid sequence: CASSRRSLDGAFF. J is TRBJ1-1 and V is TRBV7-6; no definite D call. V was pared by 5 bases and J by 10 bases, with 17 bases between. Germline V CDR1 and CDR2: SGHVS, FNYEAQ. The CDR3 loop spans 13 amino acids.

This clonotype was detected ten times or more. This rearrangement joins TRBV20-1 to TRBJ2-7; TRBD1 matches at 9 bases. The J segment lost 6 bases and the V segment lost 6 bases, leaving 9 bases of the junction unmatched. Germline CDR1 and CDR2: DFQATT and SNEGSKA (reference sequence). The CDR3 contains 13 residues. The CDR3 here is CSAPGTGWTEQYF. DNA of the CDR3: TGCAGTGCCCCCGGGACAGGGTGGACCGAGCAGTACTTC.

The rearrangement uses TRBV7-3 and TRBJ1-1; 8 bases are a match to TRBD1. The ends lost 5 bases at V and 5 bases at J; junction bases unmatched: 7. Germline-derived CDR1 and CDR2 are SGHTA and FQGTGA. The CDR3 consists of 14 residues. The CDR3: CASSQQGGNTEAFF. As DNA, the CDR3 is TGTGCCAGCAGCCAACAGGGGGGGAATACTGAAGCTTTCTTT.

This clonotype was counted a few times. J is TRBJ1-2 and V is TRBV20-1, with TRBD1 identical over 11 bases. This CDR3 is 14 amino acids long. Germline CDR1 and CDR2: DFQATT and SNEGSKA (reference sequence). With V trimmed by 5 bases and J by 8 bases, 10 bases remained unmatched. CDR3 in DNA: TGCAGTGCTGAGGGACAGGGGGAGGTTGACGGCTACACCTTC. This encodes CSAEGQGEVDGYTF.

A few counts support this clonotype. The chain uses TRBV7-2 and TRBJ1-1; no reliable D call. Germline assignment: CDR1 SGHTA and CDR2 FQGNSA. CDR3 length: 12 amino acids. V lost 7 bases, J lost 4 bases, and 10 bases lay in between. The CDR3 sequence: CASTGEATEAFF. The CDR3 DNA follows: TGTGCCAGCACTGGGGAGGCCACTGAAGCTTTCTTT. Supplemented by reference TRBV7-2 and TRBJ1-1, the full variable domain reads GAGVSQSPSNKVTEKGKDVELRCDPISGHTALYWYRQSLGQGLEFLIYFQGNSAPDKSGLPSDRFSAERTGGSVSTLTIQRTQQEDSAVYLCASTGEATEAFFGQGTRLTVV.

This clonotype was recorded many times. This sequence joins TRBV20-1 and TRBJ2-7; D gene ambiguous. Germline CDR1 and CDR2: DFQATT and SNEGSKA (reference sequence). This CDR3 has 12 amino acids. V shed 1 base and J shed 3 bases, with 7 bases lying between them. The CDR3 DNA sequence: TGCAGTGCTAGAGGTCGGATCTACGAGCAGTACTTC. Amino acids: CSARGRIYEQYF.

In its sample, this clonotype was seen a few times. The chain combines TRBV7-2 with TRBJ1-1, with D perhaps matching TRBD1 (6 bases). The germline V gene has CDR1 SGHTA and CDR2 FQGNSA. The CDR3 runs 14 residues. V was clipped by 5 bases and J by 2 bases, with 12 bases between them. DNA for the CDR3: TGTGCCAGCAGCCCTCAGGGGTACAACACTGAAGCTTTCTTT. It yields the protein CASSPQGYNTEAFF.

The chain joins TRBV23-1 to TRBJ1-5; D not certain. TRBV23-1 qualifies as an ORF whose function is uncertain. V shed 1 base and J shed 1 base, with 2 bases lying between them. This CDR3 is built from 13 residues. The CDR3 sequence is CASSQLSNQPQHF. DNA of the CDR3: TGCGCCAGCAGTCAATTAAGCAATCAGCCCCAGCATTTT.

Only a few counts were recorded for this clonotype. The rearrangement links TRBV29-1 to TRBJ2-1; 8 bases map to TRBD1. CDR1 is SQVTM, CDR2 ANQGSEA, per germline. The V gene end was trimmed by 7 bases and the J gene end by 6 bases; junction bases not matched to a gene: 8. The CDR3 is 13 amino acids. In DNA, the CDR3 is TGCAGCGGCCAGCCTGACAGGGGCAATGAGCAGTTCTTC. Translated, it gives CSGQPDRGNEQFF.

The V and J genes are TRBV4-3 and TRBJ2-1, with TRBD2 matching 8 bases. Germline CDR1 and CDR2: LGHNA and YSLEER. Trimming removed 0 bases from V and 3 bases from J; junction bases left unmatched: 7. CDR3 length: 17 residues. The CDR3 DNA is TGCGCCAGCAGCCAAGATAGCGGGGTCAGTATCTACAATGAGCAGTTCTTC. Its translation: CASSQDSGVSIYNEQFF.

The rearrangement links TRBV12-3 or TRBV12-4 to TRBJ1-1; D is possibly TRBD1 (6 bases). V was clipped by 2 bases and J by 0 bases, with 10 bases between them. The CDR3 extends over 15 amino acids. CDR3 sequence: CASSLWGGLNTEAFF. In DNA, the CDR3 is TGTGCCAGCAGTTTATGGGGGGGCCTGAACACTGAAGCTTTCTTT.

The V and J genes are TRBV11-2 and TRBJ1-1, with a tentative D call TRBD1 (5 bases). Germline lookup yields CDR1 SGHAT and CDR2 FQNNGV. The CDR3 has 14 amino acids. V gave up 3 bases and J gave up 5 bases, with 13 bases separating them. CDR3 sequence: CASSFLGRRTEAFF. As DNA, the CDR3 is TGTGCCAGCAGCTTTCTGGGGCGCAGAACTGAAGCTTTCTTT.

This clonotype was observed a handful of times. The J gene is TRBJ2-7, the V gene TRBV15; D is undetermined. Deletions cut 0 bases from V and 7 bases from J, with 10 bases between. Germline CDR1 LNHNV, CDR2 YYDKDF (reference sequence). This CDR3 comprises 13 residues. In nucleotides, the CDR3 is TGTGCCACCAGCAGAGAAGCCAGCCAGGAGCAGTACTTC. Its protein product is CATSREASQEQYF.

In this sample, this clonotype turned up many times. V usage is TRBV29-1 and J usage is TRBJ1-2; 7 nucleotides agree with TRBD1. The germline gives CDR1 SQVTM, CDR2 ANQGSEA. The CDR3 extends over 14 amino acids. The trim removed 1 base at V and 3 bases at J, leaving 5 bases unmatched. DNA of the CDR3: TGCAGCGTTGAAGGTACAGGGGAGGACTATGGCTACACCTTC. This sequence encodes CSVEGTGEDYGYTF.

The gene calls are TRBV6-1 and TRBJ2-3; D tentatively reads TRBD1 or TRBD2 (5 bases each). Trimming took off 6 bases at V and 4 bases at J, with 11 bases between the two ends. CDR3 size: 13 residues. Germline V gene data show CDR1 as MNHNS and CDR2 as SASEGT. CDR3 region: CASRIVGADTQYF. In DNA form, the CDR3 reads TGTGCCAGCAGAATTGTGGGGGCAGATACGCAGTATTTT.

The rearrangement uses TRBV20-1 and TRBJ2-7; 10 bases match TRBD1. Germline V lookup: CDR1 DFQATT, CDR2 SNEGSKA (reference sequence). The CDR3 contains 14 residues. The V and J ends lost 6 bases and 5 bases, in that order; junction bases with no gene match: 10. The CDR3 reads CSASHRDRGDEQYF. CDR3 sequence (DNA): TGCAGTGCAAGTCATAGGGACAGGGGTGACGAGCAGTACTTC.

The sample holds many counts of this clonotype. The chain uses TRBV20-1 and TRBJ2-1; D remains unclear. Trimming cost V 1 base and J 2 bases, with 3 bases left between them. This CDR3 comprises 12 residues. Germline CDR1 reads DFQATT; CDR2 reads SNEGSKA (reference sequence). This CDR3 reads CSARGTYNEQFF. CDR3 DNA sequence: TGCAGTGCTAGAGGTACCTACAATGAGCAGTTCTTC.

The J gene is TRBJ2-3, the V gene TRBV5-1, with D possibly TRBD2 on 5 matching bases. Germline-derived CDR1 and CDR2 are SGHRS and YFSETQ. V was pared by 4 bases and J by 2 bases, with 29 bases between. This CDR3 has 20 amino acids. The CDR3 DNA follows: TGCGCCAGCAGCCTGTGGGCACTGGGGATACGGACTCCTAACACAGATACGCAGTATTTT. Amino acid sequence: CASSLWALGIRTPNTDTQYF.

Details on this clonotype: One junction end does not reproduce the germline sequence, and a read error may be involved. The V and J genes are TRBV5-1 and TRBJ1-3; the D is unclear. The CDR3 extends over 15 amino acids. Germline-derived CDR1 and CDR2 are SGHRS and YFSETQ. In DNA, the CDR3 is TGCGCCAGCAGCTCCCGTGGGGAATCTGGAAACTCCATATATTTT. It translates to CASSSRGESGNSIYF.

Many counts were recorded for this clonotype. The chain carries TRBV4-3 and TRBJ2-5, with TRBD2 matching 9 bases. From germline, CDR1 is LGHNA and CDR2 YSLEER. After removal of 0 bases from V and 1 base from J, the junction contained 0 bases not matched to a gene. The CDR3 contains 15 residues. Written as DNA, the CDR3 is TGCGCCAGCAGCCAAGAGCGGGGGGGCCAAGAGACCCAGTACTTC. It is translated as CASSQERGGQETQYF.

This clonotype was recorded a few times. The chain couples TRBV30 to TRBJ2-7, with D perhaps matching TRBD1 or TRBD2 (5 bases each). CDR3 length: 14 residues. Germline CDR1 reads GTSNPN; CDR2 reads SVGIG (reference sequence). With 2 bases removed from V and 3 bases from J, the gap between germline ends came to 14 bases. The CDR3 is CAWSSSGQGYEQYF. Written as DNA, the CDR3 is TGTGCCTGGAGTAGCAGCGGCCAGGGCTACGAGCAGTACTTC.

This clonotype was observed at least ten times. V and J are TRBV28 and TRBJ2-7, with a possible D match to TRBD1 (5 bases). The CDR3 contains 13 residues. V was shortened by 6 bases and J by 2 bases, with 11 bases between the two germline ends. Germline V gene sequence: CDR1 MDHEN, CDR2 SYDVKM. The CDR3 reads CASSWGGAYEQYV. The CDR3 DNA is TGTGCCAGCAGCTGGGGCGGAGCCTACGAGCAGTACGTC.